This T cell receptor (beta chain) is drawn from a study of blood T cells in healthy people across ages. The study's findings and limits: Comparison with aged donors showed that long-lived donors had more naive CD4+ cells and higher diversity.

Next came a second PCR, run for roughly 6 to 11 cycles, which used a sample-barcoded 5' primer along with a J-beta primer mix. Per-sample output comprised a minimum of 2.5 million paired-end reads containing CDR3. From the 5' RACE reads, TCRdb called clonotypes with MiXCR, one entry per CDR3 protein. The table lists approximately 320,000 distinct CDR3 sequences, around 30% of them singletons. To note about this clonotype: As yet, its antigen is unknown.

The CDR3 is 15 amino acids. Per germline, CDR1 SGHRS and CDR2 YFSETQ. V was clipped by 0 bases and J by 0 bases, with 9 bases between them. The sequence derives from a woman aged 70-85 years in good health. The V gene is TRBV5-1, the J gene TRBJ1-2; no clear D gene. What was sequenced was blood. DNA for the CDR3: TGCGCCAGCAGCTTGGGCTCGGCGACTAACTATGGCTACACCTTC. Translated: CASSLGSATNYGYTF.